The entry below describes one T cell receptor (beta chain). It is likely a read error, because the conserved phenylalanine at the end of the CDR3 is missing. Thyroid surgery had not been preceded by any treatment in any patient. These data come from a study of metastatic and nonmetastatic thyroid tumors. V was shortened by 6 bases and J by 7 bases, with 13 bases between the two germline ends. Germline V gives CDR1 SGHRS, CDR2 YFSETQ. There are 12 residues in the CDR3. TCRdb reprocessed the PCR reads using MiXCR. The data contain around 21,000 clones, approximately 24% of them seen just once; the ten biggest clones take up about 10%.

This chain links TRBV5-1 with TRBJ1-2; no clear D. The origin of this receptor is a male donor with papillary thyroid cancer or a benign thyroid nodule (not recorded which). Some clones in this sample may be carry-over from other donors' samples. Source material: tumor tissue. The CDR3 DNA sequence: TGCGCCAGCATATTGGGCGCTTCTGGCTACACCCTC. It specifies CASILGASGYTL.